This T cell receptor (beta chain) comes out of a study of human T cells and chemical hapten exposure. Looking at the study overall: Per-sample TCR yield variability stemmed mainly from small pooled library volume differences.

A word on this clonotype: Antigen unknown.

Study results and caveats: There was no change with DPC sensitization in TCRs above 1 in 1000 frequency.

The time point is: pre-sensitization, week 0. Regarding treatment: therapeutic diphenylcyclopropenone sensitization with weekly scalp DPC. From the RACE reads, TCRdb called clonotypes with MiXCR, one entry per CDR3 protein. The repertoire consists of some 84,000 distinct CDR3 sequences, with 7.5% to 9.5% occurring once and the leading ten covering 2.5% to 3%. The CDR3 runs 13 residues. CDR1 is DFQATT, CDR2 SNEGSKA, per germline (reference sequence). V was pared by 6 bases and J by 5 bases, with 16 bases between. This rearrangement joins TRBV20-1 to TRBJ1-2, with TRBD1 as a possible D gene (6 bases). This clonotype was obtained from a man between 35 and 55 years old with alopecia areata. Some clones in this sample may be carry-over from other donors' samples. Sequenced material: whole blood, taken in connection with sensitization to the hapten diphenylcyclopropenone (DPC). The CDR3 reads CSAKVAGEYGYTF. The CDR3, as DNA: TGCAGTGCAAAGGTGGCAGGGGAATATGGCTACACCTTC.